These 8 T cell receptor beta chains came from one sample sequenced in a study of CD8 T cells in ankylosing spondylitis. TCRdb passed the 5' RACE reads through MiXCR, listing each CDR3 protein once. Of tens of thousands of distinct CDR3 sequences in the sample, roughly 7.9% were seen once. Material for sequencing was blood. Source of these receptors: a male donor with ankylosing spondylitis or in good health (not recorded which).

This clonotype has ten or more counts. This chain joins TRBV20-1 and TRBJ2-2; 9 bases line up with TRBD1. The CDR3 loop spans 14 amino acids. V dropped 5 bases and J dropped 4; count of bases not matched to a gene: 5. Germline assignment: CDR1 DFQATT and CDR2 SNEGSKA (reference sequence). The chain's CDR3 is CSAPGTGLTGELFF. DNA of the CDR3: TGCAGTGCTCCCGGGACAGGGCTCACCGGGGAGCTGTTTTTT.

This clonotype was counted between two and nine times. The chain has TRBV29-1 and TRBJ1-3, with a tentative D call TRBD1 (5 bases). V lost 3 bases, J lost 3 bases, and 9 bases lay in between. CDR1 and CDR2 (germline): SQVTM, ANQGSEA. The CDR3 totals 13 residues. The CDR3 DNA reads as TGCAGCGTTGAGGCCAGGGTTGGAAACACCATATATTTT. It translates to CSVEARVGNTIYF.

This clonotype was detected ten times or more. The V call is TRBV25-1, the J call TRBJ1-4, with 10 bases aligning to TRBD1. V was clipped by 4 bases and J by 8 bases; unmatched bases: 7. CDR3 length: 15 amino acids. Germline assignment: CDR1 MGHDK and CDR2 SYGVNS. The DNA of the CDR3 is TGTGCCAGCAGTGGACGACAGGGGGCAGGGGAAAAACTGTTTTTT. Residues: CASSGRQGAGEKLFF.

The table lists this clonotype with a few counts. The chain couples TRBV20-1 to TRBJ2-2; weak D call: TRBD1 (6 bases). Trimming cost V 4 bases and J 7 bases, with 16 bases left between them. CDR3 length equals 14 residues. Germline V gene lookup returns CDR1 DFQATT and CDR2 SNEGSKA (reference sequence). The DNA for the CDR3 is TGCAGTGCTACCAAGGCAGGGGCCTTCGGGGAGCTGTTTTTT. Its protein is CSATKAGAFGELFF.

Here the CDR3 reads CSVPAGGPRTGELFF. As DNA, the CDR3 is TGCAGCGTTCCAGCGGGGGGGCCGCGGACCGGGGAGCTGTTTTTT. The chain uses TRBV29-1 and TRBJ2-2; 10 positions match TRBD2. V lost 5 bases to trimming and J lost 5 bases; unmatched junction nucleotides: 8. Germline-derived CDR1 and CDR2 are SQVTM and ANQGSEA. The length of the CDR3 is 15 residues.

V usage is TRBV5-5 and J usage is TRBJ1-1, with D perhaps TRBD1 (5 bases). The germline V gene has CDR1 SGHKS and CDR2 YYEKEE (reference sequence). The V gene lost 1 base and the J gene lost 3 bases, with 10 bases spanning the gap. This CDR3 region has 14 residues. The CDR3 region has the DNA TGTGCCAGCAGCTTGTGGTGGGGGTACACTGAAGCTTTCTTT. Its translation: CASSLWWGYTEAFF.

This clonotype was detected only a few times. The CDR3 coding sequence is TGTGCCAGCAGTTTTTCCAAAAACATTCAGTACTTC. Amino acid sequence: CASSFSKNIQYF. The chain is built from TRBV12-3 or TRBV12-4 and TRBJ2-4; the D is unclear. The V gene lost 3 bases and the J gene lost 2 bases, with 2 bases spanning the gap. This CDR3 has 12 residues.

This clonotype was counted between two and nine times. The chain uses TRBV18 and TRBJ2-7; D remains ambiguous. CDR1 KGHSH and CDR2 LQKENI come from the germline V gene. The CDR3 is 14 amino acids. The V gene lost 9 bases and the J gene lost 2 bases, with 17 bases spanning the gap. The CDR3 DNA reads TGTGCCAGTCAACAGCGAAAGGGCCCCTACGAGCAGTACTTC. Protein product: CASQQRKGPYEQYF.